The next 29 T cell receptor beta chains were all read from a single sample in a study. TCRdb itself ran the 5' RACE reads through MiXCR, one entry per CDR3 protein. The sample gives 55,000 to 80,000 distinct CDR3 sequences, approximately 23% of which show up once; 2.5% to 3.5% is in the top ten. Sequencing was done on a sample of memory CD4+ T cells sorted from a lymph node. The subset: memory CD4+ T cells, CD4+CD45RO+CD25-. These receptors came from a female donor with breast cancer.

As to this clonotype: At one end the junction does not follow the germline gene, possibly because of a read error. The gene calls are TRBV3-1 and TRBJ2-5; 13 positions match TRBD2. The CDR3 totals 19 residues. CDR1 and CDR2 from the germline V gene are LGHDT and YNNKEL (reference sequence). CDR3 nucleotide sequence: TGTGCCAGCAGCCTAAGCCCGGGACTAGCGGGAACAAAGGGAGAGAACCAGGACTTC. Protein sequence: CASSLSPGLAGTKGENQDF.

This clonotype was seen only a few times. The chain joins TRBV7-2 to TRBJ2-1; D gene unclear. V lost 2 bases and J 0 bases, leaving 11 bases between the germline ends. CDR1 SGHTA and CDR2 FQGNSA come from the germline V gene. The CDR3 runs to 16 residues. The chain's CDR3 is CASSLQTLVSYNEQFF. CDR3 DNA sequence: TGTGCCAGCAGCTTACAGACCCTAGTCTCCTACAATGAGCAGTTCTTC.

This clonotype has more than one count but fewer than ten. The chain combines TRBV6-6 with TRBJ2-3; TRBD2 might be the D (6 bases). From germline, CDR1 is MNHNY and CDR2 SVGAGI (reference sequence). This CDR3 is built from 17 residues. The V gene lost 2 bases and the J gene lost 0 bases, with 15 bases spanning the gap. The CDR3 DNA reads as TGTGCCAGCAGTTACGGCCGGGGGTCACGTAGCACAGATACGCAGTATTTT. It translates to CASSYGRGSRSTDTQYF.

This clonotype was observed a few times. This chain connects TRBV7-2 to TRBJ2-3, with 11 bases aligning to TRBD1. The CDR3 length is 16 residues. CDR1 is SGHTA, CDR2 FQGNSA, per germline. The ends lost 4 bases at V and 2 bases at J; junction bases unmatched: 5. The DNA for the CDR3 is TGTGCCAGCAGCTCCGGGACAGGGGGACACACAGATACGCAGTATTTT. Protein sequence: CASSSGTGGHTDTQYF.

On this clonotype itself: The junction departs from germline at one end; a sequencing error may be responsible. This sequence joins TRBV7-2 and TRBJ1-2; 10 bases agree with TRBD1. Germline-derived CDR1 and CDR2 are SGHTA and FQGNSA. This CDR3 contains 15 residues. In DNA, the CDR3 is TGTGCCGGCAGCTTAGTAGGGACAGGGGAGTATGGCTACACCTTC. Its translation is CAGSLVGTGEYGYTF.

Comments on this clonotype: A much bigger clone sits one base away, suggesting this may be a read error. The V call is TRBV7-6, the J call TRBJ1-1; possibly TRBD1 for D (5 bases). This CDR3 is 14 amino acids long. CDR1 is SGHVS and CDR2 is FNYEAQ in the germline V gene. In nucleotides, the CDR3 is TGTGCCAGCAGTGCCCCAGGGATGAACACTGAAGCTTCCTTT. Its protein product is CASSAPGMNTEASF.

Here the CDR3 DNA reads TGTGCCAGTCTGGTGGGACAGGGAGGTAACTATGGCTACACCTTC. Encoded protein: CASLVGQGGNYGYTF. The gene calls are TRBV6-6 and TRBJ1-2; TRBD1 matches at 9 bases. V lost 9 bases, J lost 1 base, and 9 bases stayed unmatched. The CDR3 contains 15 residues. CDR1 and CDR2 (germline): MNHNY, SVGAGI (reference sequence).

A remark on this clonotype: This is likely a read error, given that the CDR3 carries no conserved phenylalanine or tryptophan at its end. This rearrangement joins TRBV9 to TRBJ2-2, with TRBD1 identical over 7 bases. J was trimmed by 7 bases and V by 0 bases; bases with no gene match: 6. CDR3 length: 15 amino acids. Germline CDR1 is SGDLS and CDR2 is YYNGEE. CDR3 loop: CASSVAMTGNGELFL. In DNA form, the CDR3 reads TGTGCCAGCAGCGTAGCCATGACAGGGAACGGGGAGCTGTTTCTT.

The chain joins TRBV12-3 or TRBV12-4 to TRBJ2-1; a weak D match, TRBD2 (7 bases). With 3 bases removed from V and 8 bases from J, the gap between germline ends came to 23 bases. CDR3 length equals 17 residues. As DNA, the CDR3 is TGTGCCAGCAGTTTTAGGGGGGGGAGGAGGTTTGGCGATGAGCAGTTCTTC. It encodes CASSFRGGRRFGDEQFF.

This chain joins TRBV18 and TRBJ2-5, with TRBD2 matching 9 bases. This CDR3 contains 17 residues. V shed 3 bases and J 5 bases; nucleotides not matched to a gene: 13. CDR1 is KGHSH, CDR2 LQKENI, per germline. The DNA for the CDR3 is TGTGCCAGCTCACCTGGAAGAGCGGGAGGACCAATGGAGACCCAGTACTTC. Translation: CASSPGRAGGPMETQYF.

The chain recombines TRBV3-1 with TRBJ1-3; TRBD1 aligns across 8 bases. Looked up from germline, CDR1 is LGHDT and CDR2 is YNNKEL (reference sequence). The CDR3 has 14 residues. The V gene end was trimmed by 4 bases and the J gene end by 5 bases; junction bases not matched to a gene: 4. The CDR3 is CASSPQGVRNTIYF. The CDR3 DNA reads TGTGCCAGCAGCCCACAGGGGGTTCGAAACACCATATATTTT.

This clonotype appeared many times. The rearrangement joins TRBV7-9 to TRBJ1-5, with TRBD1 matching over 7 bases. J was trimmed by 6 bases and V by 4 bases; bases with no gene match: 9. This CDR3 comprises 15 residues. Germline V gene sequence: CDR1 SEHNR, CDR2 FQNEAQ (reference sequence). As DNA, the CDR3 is TGTGCCAGCAGCTCGGAACAGGGGATCCTTCAGCCCCAGCATTTT. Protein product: CASSSEQGILQPQHF.

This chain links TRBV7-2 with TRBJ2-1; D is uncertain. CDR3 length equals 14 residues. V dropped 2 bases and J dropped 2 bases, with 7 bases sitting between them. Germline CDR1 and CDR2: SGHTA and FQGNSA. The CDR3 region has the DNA TGTGCCAGCAGCTTAAGGGATACCTACAATGAGCAGTTCTTC. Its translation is CASSLRDTYNEQFF.

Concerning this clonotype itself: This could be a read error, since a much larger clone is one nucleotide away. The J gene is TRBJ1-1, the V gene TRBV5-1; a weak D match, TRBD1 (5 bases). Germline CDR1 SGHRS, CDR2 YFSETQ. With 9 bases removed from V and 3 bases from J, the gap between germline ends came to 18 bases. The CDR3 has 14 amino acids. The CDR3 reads CATSEGSTDTEAFF. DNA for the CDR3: TGCGCCACGTCTGAGGGGTCCACGGACACTGAAGCTTTCTTT.

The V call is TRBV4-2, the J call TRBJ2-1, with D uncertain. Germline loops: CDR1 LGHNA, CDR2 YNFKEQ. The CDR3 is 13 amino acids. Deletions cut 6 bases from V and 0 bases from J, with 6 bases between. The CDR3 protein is CASRKSSYNEQFF. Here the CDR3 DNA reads TGTGCCAGCAGAAAGAGCTCCTACAATGAGCAGTTCTTC.

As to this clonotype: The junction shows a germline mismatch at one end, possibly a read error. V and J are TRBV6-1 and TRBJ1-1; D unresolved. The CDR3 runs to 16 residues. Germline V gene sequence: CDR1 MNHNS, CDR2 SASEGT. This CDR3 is CASSEEIGKMNTEAVF. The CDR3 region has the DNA TGTGCCAGCAGTGAAGAGATTGGGAAGATGAACACTGAAGCTGTCTTT.

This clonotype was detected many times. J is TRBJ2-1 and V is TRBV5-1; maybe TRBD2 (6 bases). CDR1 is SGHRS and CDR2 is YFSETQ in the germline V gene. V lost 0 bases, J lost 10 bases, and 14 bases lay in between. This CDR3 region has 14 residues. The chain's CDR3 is CASSLDPGGREQFF. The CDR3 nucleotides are TGCGCCAGCAGCTTGGACCCCGGGGGTCGGGAGCAGTTCTTC.

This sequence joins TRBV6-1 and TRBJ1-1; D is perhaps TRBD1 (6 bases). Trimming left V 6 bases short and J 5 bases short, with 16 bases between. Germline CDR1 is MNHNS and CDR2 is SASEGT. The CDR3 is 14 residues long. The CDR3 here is CASRRPSQGTEAFF. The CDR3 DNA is TGTGCCAGCAGGCGGCCGTCACAGGGAACTGAAGCTTTCTTT.

In DNA, the CDR3 is TGTGCCAGCAGCTGGGGTGGGGGTAACACTGAAGCTTTCTTT. Protein product: CASSWGGGNTEAFF. This chain uses TRBV7-9 with TRBJ1-1, with D maybe TRBD1 (5 bases). CDR1 and CDR2 from the germline V gene are SEHNR and FQNEAQ (reference sequence). The CDR3 runs to 14 residues. Trimming cost V 4 bases and J 2 bases, with 11 bases left between them.

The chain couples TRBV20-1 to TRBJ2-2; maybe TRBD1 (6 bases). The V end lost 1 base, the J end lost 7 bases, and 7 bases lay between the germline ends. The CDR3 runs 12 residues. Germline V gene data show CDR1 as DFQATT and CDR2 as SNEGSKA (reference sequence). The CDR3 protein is CSARAGVGELFF. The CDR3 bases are TGCAGTGCTAGAGCAGGGGTCGGGGAGCTGTTTTTT.

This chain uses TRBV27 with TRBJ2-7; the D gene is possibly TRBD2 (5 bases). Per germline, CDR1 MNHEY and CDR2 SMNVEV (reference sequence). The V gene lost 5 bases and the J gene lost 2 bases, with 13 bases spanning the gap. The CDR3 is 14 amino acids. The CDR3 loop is CASSVSGNTYEQYF. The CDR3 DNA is TGTGCCAGCAGTGTCAGCGGTAACACCTACGAGCAGTACTTC.

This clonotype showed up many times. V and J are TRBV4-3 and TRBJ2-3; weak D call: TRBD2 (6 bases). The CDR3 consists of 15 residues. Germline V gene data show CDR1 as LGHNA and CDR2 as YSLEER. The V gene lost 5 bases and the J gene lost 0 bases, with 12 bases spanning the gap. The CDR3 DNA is TGCGCCAGCAGCATAGGAGGGGAAAGCACAGATACGCAGTATTTT. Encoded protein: CASSIGGESTDTQYF.

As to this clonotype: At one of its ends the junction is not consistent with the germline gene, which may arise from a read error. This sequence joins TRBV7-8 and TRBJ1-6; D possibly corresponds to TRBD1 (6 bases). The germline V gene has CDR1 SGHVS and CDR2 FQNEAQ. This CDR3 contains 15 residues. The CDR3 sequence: CASSLVRGENSPLHF. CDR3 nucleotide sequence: TGTGCCAGCAGTTTAGTCAGGGGCGAGAATTCACCCCTCCACTTT.

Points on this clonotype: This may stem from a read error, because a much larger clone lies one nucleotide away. CDR3 sequence reads: CATSESGNYNEQFF. CDR3 sequence (DNA): TGTGCCACCAGTGAGAGCGGGAACTACAATGAGCAGTTCTTC. The gene calls are TRBV24-1 and TRBJ2-1; 7 nucleotides match TRBD2. The V and J ends lost 4 bases and 3 bases, in that order; junction bases with no gene match: 2. The CDR3 has 14 amino acids. Per germline, CDR1 KGHDR and CDR2 SFDVKD.

The CDR3 loop is CASSLVGGRGNIQYF. The CDR3 bases are TGTGCCAGCAGTTTAGTCGGGGGGCGGGGAAACATTCAGTACTTC. The chain recombines TRBV27 with TRBJ2-4; possibly TRBD2 for D (7 bases). The CDR3 runs to 15 residues. CDR1 and CDR2 from the germline V gene are MNHEY and SMNVEV (reference sequence). Trimming removed 2 bases from V and 6 bases from J, with 14 bases in between.

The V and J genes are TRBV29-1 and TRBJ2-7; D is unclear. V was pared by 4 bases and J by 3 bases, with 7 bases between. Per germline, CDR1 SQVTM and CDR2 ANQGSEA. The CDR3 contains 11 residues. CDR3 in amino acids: CSVGNNYEQYF. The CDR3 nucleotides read TGCAGCGTTGGAAATAACTACGAGCAGTACTTC.

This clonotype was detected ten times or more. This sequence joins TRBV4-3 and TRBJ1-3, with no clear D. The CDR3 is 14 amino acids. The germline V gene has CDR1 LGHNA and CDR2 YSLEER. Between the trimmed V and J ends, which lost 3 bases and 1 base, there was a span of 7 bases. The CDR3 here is CASSHAGSGNTIYF. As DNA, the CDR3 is TGCGCCAGCAGCCATGCAGGTTCTGGAAACACCATATATTTT.

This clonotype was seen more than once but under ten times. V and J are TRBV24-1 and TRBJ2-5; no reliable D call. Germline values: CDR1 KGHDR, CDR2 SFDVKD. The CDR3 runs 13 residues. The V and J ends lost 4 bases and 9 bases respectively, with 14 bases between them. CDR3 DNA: TGTGCCACCAGTGAGGCTGCTAGGTCGGCCCAGTACTTC. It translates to CATSEAARSAQYF.

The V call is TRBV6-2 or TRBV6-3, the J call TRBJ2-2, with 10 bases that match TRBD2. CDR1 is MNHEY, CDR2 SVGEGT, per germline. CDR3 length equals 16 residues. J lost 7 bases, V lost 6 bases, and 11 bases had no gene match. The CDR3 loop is CASRTPSGSSVGELFF. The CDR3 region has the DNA TGTGCCAGCAGGACCCCTAGCGGGAGCTCGGTCGGGGAGCTGTTTTTT.